The 31 T cell receptor beta chains below were found in one sample sequenced in a study of blood T cell repertoires in COVID-19. TCRdb keeps only in-frame clones here, not all; method: immunoSEQ multiplex PCR. The sample carries hundreds of thousands of clones, roughly 89% recorded once. The sequenced sample was peripheral blood. These receptors all stem from a woman aged 45-59 years with COVID-19, enrolled during active disease.

The chain recombines TRBV9 with TRBJ2-3; 7 bases are a match to TRBD2. This CDR3 contains 17 residues. J lost 2 bases, V lost 0 bases, and 9 bases had no gene match. Germline values: CDR1 SGDLS, CDR2 YYNGEE. CDR3 sequence (DNA): TGTGCCAGCAGCGTAGGGGCGGGGGTACTGGCCACAGATACGCAGTATTTT. It is translated as CASSVGAGVLATDTQYF.

This chain joins TRBV11-3 and TRBJ2-7, with a tentative D call TRBD1 (5 bases). Germline V gene lookup returns CDR1 SGHNT and CDR2 YENEEA. The V end was cut by 0 bases, the J end by 7 bases, with 16 bases between. CDR3 length: 15 amino acids. DNA of the CDR3: TGTGCCAGCAGCTTAGATCGAGCTGGGGCCGGAGAGCAGTACTTC. Amino acids: CASSLDRAGAGEQYF. Drawing the rest from reference TRBV11-3 and TRBJ2-7, the complete variable domain is EAGVVQSPRYKIIEKKQPVAFWCNPISGHNTLYWYLQNLGQGPELLIRYENEEAVDDSQLPKDRFSAERLKGVDSTLKIQPAELGDSAVYLCASSLDRAGAGEQYFGPGTRLTVT.

V is TRBV6-1 and J is TRBJ1-1; tentatively, D is TRBD1 (5 bases). Trimming took 2 bases from V and 4 from J, leaving 14 bases between them. Germline V gives CDR1 MNHNS, CDR2 SASEGT. The CDR3 covers 15 residues. CDR3 DNA sequence: TGTGCCAGCAGTGAAATGGGGGGGTTAAGCACTGAAGCTTTCTTT. This sequence encodes CASSEMGGLSTEAFF.

This chain connects TRBV6-1 to TRBJ1-5; the D gene is possibly TRBD1 (6 bases). This CDR3 is built from 15 residues. Germline CDR1 reads MNHNS; CDR2 reads SASEGT. The V end was cut by 3 bases, the J end by 7 bases, with 16 bases between. CDR3 nucleotide sequence: TGTGCCAGCAGTGAGGTCGAGGGGGGGGAACAGCCCCAGCATTTT. It yields the protein CASSEVEGGEQPQHF.

The V call is TRBV2, the J call TRBJ2-7, with 8 bases that match TRBD2. Germline CDR1 SNHLY, CDR2 FYNNEI. The CDR3 has 15 amino acids. V was clipped by 7 bases and J by 5 bases; unmatched bases: 13. CDR3 nucleotide sequence: TGTGCCAGCATCCCTAACCCCGGGGGGGCTAACGAGCAGTACTTC. Its protein is CASIPNPGGANEQYF.

The DNA of the CDR3 is TGTGCCAGCAGCTTGGGAGGGATTCCAAACACTGAAGCTTTCTTT. This gives the protein CASSLGGIPNTEAFF. The chain uses TRBV5-8 and TRBJ1-1, with no clear D. V gave up 0 bases and J gave up 2 bases, with 11 bases separating them. This CDR3 is built from 15 residues. Germline V gene data show CDR1 as SGHTS and CDR2 as YDEGEE.

Note on this clone: Additional DNA sequences in this sample encode the identical CDR3. J is TRBJ2-2 and V is TRBV5-1, with 8 bases identical to TRBD2. V was pared by 2 bases and J by 4 bases, with 1 base of the junction left unmatched. The CDR3 loop spans 14 amino acids. Germline lookup yields CDR1 SGHRS and CDR2 YFSETQ. CDR3 in DNA: TGCGCCAGCAGCTTCCGGGGGGGCACCGGGGAGCTGTTTTTT. Its translation: CASSFRGGTGELFF.

The chain carries TRBV5-1 and TRBJ2-5; 7 bases fit TRBD2. The trim removed 4 bases at V and 4 bases at J, leaving 7 bases unmatched. Germline V CDR1 and CDR2: SGHRS, YFSETQ. The CDR3 loop spans 14 amino acids. The CDR3 here is CASSPAGDPETQYF. The CDR3 DNA reads as TGCGCCAGCAGCCCCGCGGGGGACCCAGAGACCCAGTACTTC.

V and J are TRBV18 and TRBJ2-5, with 8 bases identical to TRBD1. The CDR3 runs to 14 residues. The germline gives CDR1 KGHSH, CDR2 LQKENI. J lost 4 bases, V lost 3 bases, and 4 bases had no gene match. This CDR3 is CASSPTGVVETQYF. The CDR3 nucleotides are TGTGCCAGCTCACCGACAGGGGTGGTAGAGACCCAGTACTTC. Full variable domain (missing parts from reference TRBV18 and TRBJ2-5): NAGVMQNPRHLVRRRGQEARLRCSPMKGHSHVYWYRQLPEEGLKFMVYLQKENIIDESGMPKERFSAEFPKEGPSILRIQQVVRGDSAAYFCASSPTGVVETQYFGPGTRLLVL.

The chain combines TRBV7-2 with TRBJ2-2; 9 positions match TRBD2. With 5 bases clipped from V and 6 bases from J, the junction kept 7 bases outside the gene matches. The CDR3 runs to 15 residues. Germline CDR1 is SGHTA and CDR2 is FQGNSA. CDR3 in DNA: TGTGCCAGCAGCACCCAAGCGGGGGGCTCCGGGGAGCTGTTTTTT. Amino acids: CASSTQAGGSGELFF.

This clone was detected only a few times. The CDR3 protein is CASSLGRLNEKLFF. Written as DNA, the CDR3 is TGTGCCAGCAGCTTAGGCAGGCTAAATGAAAAACTGTTTTTT. The chain has TRBV7-9 and TRBJ1-4; no reliable D call. The V end was cut by 1 base, the J end by 5 bases, with 8 bases between. The CDR3 length is 14 residues. Germline lookup yields CDR1 SEHNR and CDR2 FQNEAQ (reference sequence).

The chain couples TRBV3-1 (or the pseudogene TRBV3-2) to TRBJ1-2; 7 bases are shared with TRBD1. Germline V lookup: CDR1 LGHDT, CDR2 YNNKEL (reference sequence). Trimming at V came to 4 bases and at J to 2 bases, leaving 1 base not matched to a gene. The CDR3 extends over 13 amino acids. The CDR3 coding sequence is TGTGCCAGCAGCCCGGGACAGAACTATGGCTACACCTTC. This sequence encodes CASSPGQNYGYTF.

The chain is built from TRBV5-1 and TRBJ2-1, with 13 bases that match TRBD2. CDR3 length: 19 amino acids. Losses at the gene ends were 4 bases for V and 5 bases for J; bases not matched to a gene: 15. CDR1 SGHRS and CDR2 YFSETQ come from the germline V gene. CDR3: CASSATPGLAGASDNEQFF. Here the CDR3 DNA reads TGCGCCAGCAGCGCCACACCAGGACTAGCGGGGGCTTCGGACAATGAGCAGTTCTTC.

The rearrangement links TRBV11-2 to TRBJ1-2; TRBD1 is a possible D gene (5 bases). CDR3 size: 12 residues. V shed 5 bases and J shed 7 bases, with 11 bases lying between them. Germline V gene lookup returns CDR1 SGHAT and CDR2 FQNNGV. CDR3 sequence (DNA): TGTGCCAGCAGCCCCCCCGGGGGTGGCTACACCTTC. Amino acids: CASSPPGGGYTF.

V is TRBV5-1 and J is TRBJ2-1; 7 bases fit TRBD2. The ends lost 0 bases at V and 8 bases at J; junction bases unmatched: 5. Germline V CDR1 and CDR2: SGHRS, YFSETQ. The CDR3 covers 14 residues. CDR3 protein: CASSLEAGPYEQFF. The CDR3 nucleotides read TGCGCCAGCAGCTTGGAAGCGGGGCCATATGAGCAGTTCTTC.

This clone was seen a handful of times. The chain combines TRBV6-4 with TRBJ1-1, with D possibly being TRBD1 (6 bases). Germline V gene lookup returns CDR1 MRHNA and CDR2 SNTAGT. CDR3 length equals 15 residues. The ends were cut back, 8 bases at V and 1 base at J, with 17 bases in the middle. CDR3 residues: CASRSGTRGNTEAFF. The DNA for the CDR3 is TGTGCCAGCCGTTCCGGGACACGAGGGAACACTGAAGCTTTCTTT.

The chain joins TRBV2 to TRBJ1-5; perhaps TRBD1 as D (6 bases). Germline CDR1 reads SNHLY; CDR2 reads FYNNEI. Trimming took 6 bases from V and 6 from J, leaving 12 bases between them. This CDR3 is built from 13 residues. The CDR3 nucleotides are TGTGCCAGCAGGTCCACAGGGTTTCAGCCCCAGCATTTT. Translation: CASRSTGFQPQHF.

This rearrangement joins TRBV30 to TRBJ1-6, with TRBD1 matching over 9 bases. The CDR3 runs to 13 residues. Trimming at V came to 5 bases and at J to 4 bases, leaving 0 bases not matched to a gene. CDR1 GTSNPN and CDR2 SVGIG come from the germline V gene (reference sequence). DNA for the CDR3: TGTGCCTGGGGGACAGGGTATAATTCACCCCTCCACTTT. Its translation is CAWGTGYNSPLHF.

This clone came up once. This CDR3 reads CAWCRGTGGNTIYF. The CDR3 DNA sequence: TGTGCCTGGTGTAGGGGGACAGGGGGAAACACCATATATTTT. J is TRBJ1-3 and V is TRBV30; 9 positions agree with TRBD1. Germline assignment: CDR1 GTSNPN and CDR2 SVGIG (reference sequence). V lost 5 bases and J lost 4; bases outside the gene matches: 6. The length of the CDR3 is 14 residues. Together with reference TRBV30 and TRBJ1-3, the CDR3 gives the full variable domain: SQTIHQWPATLVQPVGSPLSLECTVEGTSNPNLYWYRQAAGRGLQLLFYSVGIGQISSEVPQNLSASRPQDRQFILSSKKLLLSDSGFYLCAWCRGTGGNTIYFGEGSWLTVV.

V is TRBV9 and J is TRBJ2-1; TRBD1 matches 9 bases. V dropped 1 base and J dropped 3; count of bases not matched to a gene: 14. Germline-derived CDR1 and CDR2 are SGDLS and YYNGEE. There are 19 residues in the CDR3. This chain's CDR3 is CASSVRDRVLLAVYNEQFF. The CDR3 DNA reads TGTGCCAGCAGCGTACGGGACAGGGTACTTCTAGCGGTCTACAATGAGCAGTTCTTC.

Only one count was recorded for this clone. CDR3 region: CATSDTPGGSGGINEQFF. The DNA for the CDR3 is TGTGCCACCAGTGATACCCCTGGGGGCAGTGGTGGGATTAATGAGCAGTTCTTC. The chain has TRBV24-1 and TRBJ2-1, with D perhaps TRBD1 (6 bases). The CDR3 length is 18 residues. V shed 3 bases and J shed 7 bases, with 24 bases lying between them. Germline V gives CDR1 KGHDR, CDR2 SFDVKD.

V usage is TRBV5-5 and J usage is TRBJ1-2; D gene uncertain. The CDR3 loop spans 14 amino acids. Germline CDR1 is SGHKS and CDR2 is YYEKEE (reference sequence). Trimming shortened V by 3 bases and J by 2 bases, and 11 bases separated the two germline ends. The chain's CDR3 is CASSSNGGNYGYTF. CDR3 coding DNA: TGTGCCAGCAGCTCAAACGGAGGGAACTATGGCTACACCTTC.

Notes on this clone: Other DNA sequences in this sample translate to the same CDR3. The V and J genes are TRBV30 and TRBJ1-4; D might be TRBD1 (6 bases). This CDR3 has 12 residues. Trimming pared 4 bases from V and 7 bases from J, leaving 10 bases between. From germline, CDR1 is GTSNPN and CDR2 SVGIG (reference sequence). CDR3 in DNA: TGTGCCTGGAACAGGGACGGTGAAAAACTGTTTTTT. Protein: CAWNRDGEKLFF.

The chain combines TRBV5-1 with TRBJ2-2; 8 bases agree with TRBD1. Germline assignment: CDR1 SGHRS and CDR2 YFSETQ. The CDR3 contains 17 residues. Trimming took 4 bases from V and 0 from J; bases not matched to a gene: 8. Written as DNA, the CDR3 is TGCGCCAGCAGCCCCTACCTGACAGGGGCGAACACCGGGGAGCTGTTTTTT. As protein: CASSPYLTGANTGELFF.

This chain joins TRBV6-1 and TRBJ1-2; 11 nucleotides match TRBD1. Losses at the gene ends were 4 bases for V and 2 bases for J; bases not matched to a gene: 6. The CDR3 runs 16 residues. The germline gives CDR1 MNHNS, CDR2 SASEGT. The CDR3: CASSASRDRGNYGYTF. The CDR3, as DNA: TGTGCCAGCAGTGCCTCCAGGGACAGGGGGAACTATGGCTACACCTTC.

This clone was counted a few times. The rearrangement links TRBV6-5 to TRBJ1-1, with D possibly matching TRBD1 (5 bases). Germline V CDR1 and CDR2: MNHEY, SVGAGI. V was trimmed by 6 bases and J by 8 bases, leaving 10 bases between them. The CDR3 runs to 11 residues. The CDR3 region has the DNA TGTGCCAGCAGACGGGACTGGGAAGCTTTCTTT. This codes for CASRRDWEAFF.

The chain employs TRBV5-1 and TRBJ1-3; D may be TRBD1 (6 bases). The CDR3 is made up of 17 amino acids. V was trimmed by 2 bases and J by 4 bases, leaving 19 bases between them. The germline CDR1 and CDR2 sequences are SGHRS and YFSETQ. The CDR3 DNA follows: TGCGCCAGCAGCTTATACTCCAGGGGTTCTGTGGGAAACACCATATATTTT. The encoded protein is CASSLYSRGSVGNTIYF.

To note about this clone: Additional DNA sequences in this sample encode the identical CDR3. This chain uses TRBV5-1 with TRBJ1-6; 10 bases fit TRBD1. This CDR3 has 14 residues. J lost 6 bases, V lost 3 bases, and 0 bases had no gene match. CDR1 and CDR2 (germline): SGHRS, YFSETQ. CDR3 loop: CASSWTGGNSPLHF. The CDR3 DNA is TGCGCCAGCAGCTGGACAGGGGGTAATTCACCCCTCCACTTT.

The chain has TRBV5-1 and TRBJ1-1, with a possible D match to TRBD1 (6 bases). This CDR3 region has 15 residues. V lost 4 bases and J 1 base, leaving 14 bases between the germline ends. Germline V gene sequence: CDR1 SGHRS, CDR2 YFSETQ. Here the CDR3 reads CASSPAPGANTEAFF. CDR3 bases: TGCGCCAGCAGCCCGGCCCCAGGGGCGAACACTGAAGCTTTCTTT.

The V gene is TRBV6-5, the J gene TRBJ2-1; TRBD2 matches at 10 bases. The V gene end was trimmed by 8 bases and the J gene end by 9 bases; junction bases not matched to a gene: 10. CDR3 length: 14 amino acids. Per the germline V gene, CDR1 is MNHEY and CDR2 is SVGAGI. The CDR3 is CASGSGGTRGEQFF. The CDR3 DNA reads as TGTGCCAGCGGTAGCGGGGGGACAAGGGGTGAGCAGTTCTTC.

This clone was seen just once. J is TRBJ2-7 and V is TRBV29-1; tentatively, D is TRBD1 (6 bases). The length of the CDR3 is 14 residues. Deletions cut 0 bases from V and 3 bases from J, with 12 bases between. The V gene's germline CDR1 is SQVTM and CDR2 ANQGSEA. The CDR3 here is CSVEDHRVGYEQYF. CDR3 sequence (DNA): TGCAGCGTTGAAGATCACAGGGTTGGCTACGAGCAGTACTTC.